This T cell receptor beta chain was obtained from a study of Ad26.COV2.S vaccination and SARS-CoV-2 variants. Overall study: A participant enrolled in the COV1001 Ad26.COV2.S trial arm provided the sample. Intramuscularly, Ad26.COV2.S was given either once or twice, 56 days apart.

CDR1 and CDR2 (germline): MNHEY, SMNVEV (reference sequence). The CDR3 totals 15 residues. The V end was cut by 0 bases, the J end by 8 bases, with 14 bases between. Using immunoSEQ multiplex PCR, the repertoire was profiled, and TCRdb retains in-frame clones only, with some absent. The data hold 440,000 or so clones, with about nine tenths observed a single time. Notes on the study in general: Estimates derived from TCR breadth and depth analyses may have underestimated total T cell responses. Higher spike-specific TCR breadth was found in vaccine recipients than in placebo recipients.

Comment on this clone: Its antigen is not identified.

Treatment here: 15 to 20 received Ad26.COV2.S at low or high dose, single or two shots; about 5 received placebo; per-sample allocation not given. At day 63 after the first vaccine or placebo injection, samples were drawn. The rearrangement joins TRBV27 to TRBJ2-1, with unresolved D. The sequencing here drew on peripheral blood, taken in a trial of Ad26.COV2.S vaccine versus placebo. This TCR derives from a person aged 18-60 years who received the Ad26.COV2.S COVID-19 vaccine or a placebo. CDR3 sequence reads: CASSLSVPAVDEQFF. The CDR3 DNA reads TGTGCCAGCAGTTTATCGGTCCCAGCTGTCGATGAGCAGTTCTTC.